The rows below give T cell receptor beta chains drawn from one sample of a study of Graves' ophthalmopathy and Graves' hyperthyroidism. TCRdb ran MiXCR on the multiplex PCR reads and lists one entry per CDR3 protein. Of over a million distinct CDR3 sequences listed, less than 45% are singletons. The source material was peripheral blood or thyroid tissue (not recorded which). The receptor set was obtained from an adult man with Graves' hyperthyroidism. CDR3s include the opening cysteine and the closing phenylalanine or tryptophan.

V gene: TRBV29-1
J gene: TRBJ2-5
CDR3 protein: CSVEGRVIGETQYF

V gene: TRBV7-8
J gene: TRBJ1-1
CDR3 protein: CASSLVVGGGSAEAFF

V gene: TRBV7-7
J gene: TRBJ2-5
CDR3 protein: CASSQSGTHGETQYF

V gene: TRBV7-9
J gene: TRBJ2-6
CDR3 protein: CASSAQTGGNVLTF

V gene: TRBV28
J gene: TRBJ1-1
CDR3 protein: CASSLQIREAFF

V gene: TRBV10-2
J gene: TRBJ1-6
CDR3 protein: CASSEGQGPRGSPLHF

V gene: TRBV19
J gene: TRBJ2-2
CDR3 protein: CASSHWGPRGNTGELFF

V gene: TRBV10-3
J gene: TRBJ1-1
CDR3 protein: CAGRTQWTGAQNTEAFF

V gene: TRBV7-8
J gene: TRBJ1-4
CDR3 protein: CASSFSTGGGEKLFF

V gene: TRBV7-2
J gene: TRBJ2-7
CDR3 protein: CAWSVGQGRYEQYF

V gene: TRBV7-6
J gene: TRBJ2-2
CDR3 protein: CATSVLAQSVSGELFF

V gene: TRBV12-3/TRBV12-4
J gene: TRBJ2-5
CDR3 protein: CASRPGLAGTRVETQYF

V gene: TRBV12-3/TRBV12-4
J gene: TRBJ2-5
CDR3 protein: CASSQDPGETQYF

V gene: TRBV5-4
J gene: TRBJ1-2
CDR3 protein: CASSPGTYQYGYTF

V gene: TRBV15
J gene: TRBJ2-2
CDR3 protein: CATSRLGGKGGELFF

V gene: TRBV7-2
J gene: TRBJ1-3
CDR3 protein: CASSLRPDNTIYF

V gene: TRBV12-3/TRBV12-4
J gene: TRBJ2-2
CDR3 protein: CASSLQGNGELFF

V gene: TRBV30
J gene: TRBJ2-5
CDR3 protein: CAWNGARGGETQYF

V gene: TRBV19
J gene: TRBJ1-5
CDR3 protein: CASSMDSLGNQPQHF

V gene: TRBV29-1
J gene: TRBJ2-5
CDR3 protein: CSVDDRTGETQYF